This TCR beta chain comes out of a study of blood T cell repertoires in COVID-19. Study-wide background: The United States, Italy and Spain were the sources of the acute and convalescent COVID-19 samples. T cells, B-cell-depleted T cells, or PBMCs provided the cDNA or gDNA that served as material.

Authors' processing steps: Cell counts per sample came from amplifying reference gene primers. Sequenced by immunoSEQ multiplex PCR; TCRdb stores in-frame clones only, minus some. V and J calls and clone size are those listed in that table; D and trimming were worked out from the DNA. The sample lists around 130,000 clones, more than 70% occurring once. Germline assignment: CDR1 MDHEN and CDR2 SYDVKM. This CDR3 region has 14 residues. The germline V and J ends were trimmed by 4 bases and 3 bases, with 12 bases remaining between them. Specimen: peripheral blood. The V gene is TRBV28, the J gene TRBJ1-1; maybe TRBD1 (5 bases). This receptor was obtained from a human donor in a cohort sampled during active COVID-19. In DNA, the CDR3 is TGTGCCAGCAGTTCCCCCCCAGGGCACACTGAAGCTTTCTTT. It yields the protein CASSSPPGHTEAFF. The full variable domain, in which reference TRBV28 and TRBJ1-1 provide the parts outside the CDR3, is DVKVTQSSRYLVKRTGEKVFLECVQDMDHENMFWYRQDPGLGLRLIYFSYDVKMKEKGDIPEGYSVSREKKERFSLILESASTNQTSMYLCASSSPPGHTEAFFGQGTRLTVV.